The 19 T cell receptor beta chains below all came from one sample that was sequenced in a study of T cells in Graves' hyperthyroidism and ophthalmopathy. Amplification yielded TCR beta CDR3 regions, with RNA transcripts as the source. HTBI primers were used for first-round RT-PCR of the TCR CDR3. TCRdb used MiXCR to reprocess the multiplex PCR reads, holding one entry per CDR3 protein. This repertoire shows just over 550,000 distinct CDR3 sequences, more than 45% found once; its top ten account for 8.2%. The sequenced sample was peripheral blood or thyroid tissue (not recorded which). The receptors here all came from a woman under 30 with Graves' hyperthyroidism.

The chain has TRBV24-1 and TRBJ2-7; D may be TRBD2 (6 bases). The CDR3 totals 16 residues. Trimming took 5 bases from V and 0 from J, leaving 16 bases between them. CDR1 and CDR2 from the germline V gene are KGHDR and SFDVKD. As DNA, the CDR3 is TGTGCCACCAGTGGGGGTCGTGGGGGAGGCTCCTACGAGCAGTACTTC. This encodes CATSGGRGGGSYEQYF.

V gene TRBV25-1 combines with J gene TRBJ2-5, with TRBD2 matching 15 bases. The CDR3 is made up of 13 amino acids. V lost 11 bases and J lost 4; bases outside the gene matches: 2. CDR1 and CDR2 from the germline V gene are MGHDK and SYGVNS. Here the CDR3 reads CAAGLAGGETQYF. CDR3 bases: TGTGCCGCGGGACTAGCGGGAGGAGAGACCCAGTACTTC.

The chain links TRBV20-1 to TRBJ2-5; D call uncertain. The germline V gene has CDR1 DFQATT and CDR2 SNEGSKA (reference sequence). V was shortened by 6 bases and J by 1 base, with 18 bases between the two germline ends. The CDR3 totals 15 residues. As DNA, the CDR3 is TGCAGTGCCATCCTGGCGTCCCGATCCCAAGAGACCCAGTACTTC. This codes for CSAILASRSQETQYF.

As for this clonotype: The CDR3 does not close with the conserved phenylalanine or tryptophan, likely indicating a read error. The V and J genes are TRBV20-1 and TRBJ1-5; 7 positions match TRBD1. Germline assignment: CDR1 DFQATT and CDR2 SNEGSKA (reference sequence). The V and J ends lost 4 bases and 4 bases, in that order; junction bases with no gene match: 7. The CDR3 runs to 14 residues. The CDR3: CSANRGQRNQPQHL. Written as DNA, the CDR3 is TGCAGTGCTAACAGGGGACAGCGAAATCAGCCCCAGCATCTT.

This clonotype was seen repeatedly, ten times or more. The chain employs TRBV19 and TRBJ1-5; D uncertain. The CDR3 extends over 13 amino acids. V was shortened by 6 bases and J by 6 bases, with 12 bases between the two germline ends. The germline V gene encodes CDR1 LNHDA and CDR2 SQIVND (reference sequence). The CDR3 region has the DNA TGTGCCAGTAGCATTACTCTCGGTCAGCCCCAGCATTTT. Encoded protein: CASSITLGQPQHF.

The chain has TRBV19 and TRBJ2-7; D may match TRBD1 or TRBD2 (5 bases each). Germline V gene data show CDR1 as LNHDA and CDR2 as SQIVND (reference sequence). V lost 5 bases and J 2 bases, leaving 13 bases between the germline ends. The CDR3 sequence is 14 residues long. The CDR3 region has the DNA TGTGCCAGTAGTGGGACCACAGGCGCCTACGAGCAGTACTTC. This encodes CASSGTTGAYEQYF.

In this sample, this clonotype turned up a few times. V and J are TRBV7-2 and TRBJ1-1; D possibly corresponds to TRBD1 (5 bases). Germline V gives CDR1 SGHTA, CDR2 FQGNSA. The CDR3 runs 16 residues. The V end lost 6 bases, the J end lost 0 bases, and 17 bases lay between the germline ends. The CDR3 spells CASRSGTASMNTEAFF. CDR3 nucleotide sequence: TGTGCCAGCAGGTCCGGGACGGCTTCCATGAACACTGAAGCTTTCTTT.

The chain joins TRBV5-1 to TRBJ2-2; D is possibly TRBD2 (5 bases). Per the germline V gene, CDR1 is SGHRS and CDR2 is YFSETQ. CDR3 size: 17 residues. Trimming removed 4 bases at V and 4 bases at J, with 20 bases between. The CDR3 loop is CASSARPGAGGTGELFF. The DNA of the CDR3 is TGCGCCAGCAGCGCCAGGCCTGGAGCCGGAGGCACCGGGGAGCTGTTTTTT.

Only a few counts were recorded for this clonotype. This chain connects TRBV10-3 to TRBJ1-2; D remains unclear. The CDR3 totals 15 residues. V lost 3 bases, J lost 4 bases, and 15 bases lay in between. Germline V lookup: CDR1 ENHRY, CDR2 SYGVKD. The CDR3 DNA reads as TGTGCCATCAGTGAAGATAGAACTGTCGTCTATGGCTACACCTTC. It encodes CAISEDRTVVYGYTF.

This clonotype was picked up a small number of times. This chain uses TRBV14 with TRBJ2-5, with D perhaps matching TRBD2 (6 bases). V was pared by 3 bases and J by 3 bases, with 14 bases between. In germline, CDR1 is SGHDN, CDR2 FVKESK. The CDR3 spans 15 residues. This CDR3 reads CASSQLLAKKETQYF. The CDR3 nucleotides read TGTGCCAGCAGCCAGCTGCTAGCGAAAAAAGAGACCCAGTACTTC.

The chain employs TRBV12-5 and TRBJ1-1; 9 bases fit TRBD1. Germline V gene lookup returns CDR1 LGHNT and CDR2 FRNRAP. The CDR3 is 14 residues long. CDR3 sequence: CASSDRDRATEAFF. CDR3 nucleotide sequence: TGTGCCAGCAGCGACCGGGACAGGGCCACTGAAGCTTTCTTT.

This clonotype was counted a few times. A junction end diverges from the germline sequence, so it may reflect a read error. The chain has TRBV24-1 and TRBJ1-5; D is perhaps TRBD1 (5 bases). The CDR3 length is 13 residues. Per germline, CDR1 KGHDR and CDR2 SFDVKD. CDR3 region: CASSDRLGQPQHF. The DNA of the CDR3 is TGTGCCAGCAGTGACAGACTTGGTCAGCCCCAGCATTTT.

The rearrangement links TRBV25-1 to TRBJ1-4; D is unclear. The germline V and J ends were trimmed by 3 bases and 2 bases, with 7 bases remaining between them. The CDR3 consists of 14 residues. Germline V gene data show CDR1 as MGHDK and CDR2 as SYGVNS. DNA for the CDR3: TGTGCCAGCAGTGATAGGCGGACTAATGAAAAACTGTTTTTT. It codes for CASSDRRTNEKLFF.

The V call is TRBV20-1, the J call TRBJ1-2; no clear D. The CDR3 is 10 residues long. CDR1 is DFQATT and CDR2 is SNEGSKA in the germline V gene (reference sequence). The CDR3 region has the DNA TGCAGCGGAACCGAGGGCCGCTACACCTTC. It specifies CSGTEGRYTF.

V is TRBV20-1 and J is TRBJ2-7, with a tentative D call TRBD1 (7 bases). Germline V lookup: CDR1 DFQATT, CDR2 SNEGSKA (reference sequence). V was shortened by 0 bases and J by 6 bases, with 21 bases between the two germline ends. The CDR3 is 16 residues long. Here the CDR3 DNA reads TGCAGTGCTAGAGATTACGCTGGAGGGGGCGTAACCGAGCAGTACTTC. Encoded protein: CSARDYAGGGVTEQYF.

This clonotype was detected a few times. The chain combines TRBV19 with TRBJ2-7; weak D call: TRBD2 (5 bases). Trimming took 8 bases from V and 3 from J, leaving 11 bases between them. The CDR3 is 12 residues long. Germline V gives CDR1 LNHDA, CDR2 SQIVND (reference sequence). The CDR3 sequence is CASGRGNYEQYF. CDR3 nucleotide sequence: TGTGCCAGTGGAAGAGGGAACTACGAGCAGTACTTC.

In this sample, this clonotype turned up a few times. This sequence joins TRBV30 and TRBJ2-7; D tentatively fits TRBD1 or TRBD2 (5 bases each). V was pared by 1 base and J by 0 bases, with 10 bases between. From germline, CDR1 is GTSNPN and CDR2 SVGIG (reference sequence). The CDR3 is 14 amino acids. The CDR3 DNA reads TGTGCCTGGAGTGGGGGGAGTAGCTCCTACGAGCAGTACTTC. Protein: CAWSGGSSSYEQYF. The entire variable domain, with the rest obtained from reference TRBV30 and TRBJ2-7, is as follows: SQTIHQWPATLVQPVGSPLSLECTVEGTSNPNLYWYRQAAGRGLQLLFYSVGIGQISSEVPQNLSASRPQDRQFILSSKKLLLSDSGFYLCAWSGGSSSYEQYFGPGTRLTVT.

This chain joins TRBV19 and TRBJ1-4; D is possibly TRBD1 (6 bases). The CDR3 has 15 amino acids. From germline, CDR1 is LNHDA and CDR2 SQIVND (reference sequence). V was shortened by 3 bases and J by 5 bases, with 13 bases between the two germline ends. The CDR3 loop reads CASSIIRGSNEKLFF. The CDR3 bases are TGTGCCAGTAGTATCATCAGGGGATCGAATGAAAAACTGTTTTTT. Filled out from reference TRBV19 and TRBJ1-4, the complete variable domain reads DGGITQSPKYLFRKEGQNVTLSCEQNLNHDAMYWYRQDPGQGLRLIYYSQIVNDFQKGDIAEGYSVSREKKESFPLTVTSAQKNPTAFYLCASSIIRGSNEKLFFGSGTQLSVL.

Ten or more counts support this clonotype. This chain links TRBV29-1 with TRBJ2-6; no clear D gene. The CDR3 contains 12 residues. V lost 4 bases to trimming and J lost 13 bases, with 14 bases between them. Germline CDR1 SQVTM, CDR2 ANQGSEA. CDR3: CSVVGGAGVLTF. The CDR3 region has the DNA TGCAGCGTTGTAGGCGGAGCTGGGGTCCTGACTTTC.